This TCR beta chain emerged from a study of T cells in localized non-small cell lung cancer. General study results and limits: Blood T cell density predicted longer survival; adjacent-lung clonality, shorter. The study detected a median roughly 61 of the top 100 tumor clones in adjacent lung.

Only a few counts were recorded for this clone. Its specificity is not known. Germline-derived CDR1 and CDR2 are SNHLY and FYNNEI. The germline V and J ends were trimmed by 11 bases and 1 base, with 12 bases remaining between them. CDR3 size: 12 residues. Sequencing was performed with immunoSEQ multiplex PCR; in TCRdb, only in-frame clones are kept and a portion is missing. The table records about 2,800 clones, approximately 23% of them present only once. The specimen was lung tumor tissue, collected before any cancer treatment. The chain links TRBV2 to TRBJ2-7; the D gene is possibly TRBD2 (5 bases). The source of this sequence is a female donor older than 55 with stage III lung adenocarcinoma. The CDR3 sequence: CASQRESYEQYF. The CDR3, as DNA: TGTGCCTCCCAACGGGAATCCTACGAGCAGTACTTC.